A selection of T cell receptor beta chains follows, all from one sample in a study of T cells after yellow fever vaccination. MiXCR was run by TCRdb on the 5' RACE reads, yielding one entry per CDR3 protein. The data contain 78,000 or so distinct CDR3 sequences, 7.3% of them seen just once; the ten biggest clones take up more than 25%. The material sequenced was CD8+ T cells sorted from PBMCs, taken 10 to 11 days after the first yellow fever vaccination. These receptors all stem from a young man who received the YFV17D yellow fever vaccine. CDR3s include the opening cysteine and the closing phenylalanine or tryptophan. The D gene is left open where the match is weak. Size tells how often a clone was seen (once, few, many) or the class of an expanded clone, and some rows leave it out.

DNA: TGTGCCACGGTCGACTGGGACAGGCCTCTTTCTGGGGCCAACGTCCTGACTTTC
CDR3: CATVDWDRPLSGANVLTF
V: TRBV7-9
size: many
J: TRBJ2-6
D: TRBD1

DNA: TGCAGCGTCGAGACTAGCGGGGTATTCTATGAGCAGTTCTTC
CDR3: CSVETSGVFYEQFF
V: TRBV29-1
size: .
J: TRBJ2-1
D: TRBD2

DNA: TGCGCCAGCAGCCAAGATGGGGACTCTACTTCTAGCACAGATACGCAGTATTTT
CDR3: CASSQDGDSTSSTDTQYF
V: TRBV4-3
size: .
J: TRBJ2-3
D: .

DNA: TGTGCCAGCAGCCTAGAGGGGATTGTAACGCAGTATTTT
CDR3: CASSLEGIVTQYF
V: TRBV6-6
size: few
J: TRBJ2-3
D: .

DNA: TGTGCCAGCAGTTCCGGAGGGGACACTGAAGCTTTCTTT
CDR3: CASSSGGDTEAFF
V: TRBV12-3/TRBV12-4
size: many
J: TRBJ1-1
D: .

DNA: TGTGCCAGCAGTTACGGGGGGGGGCCCTACAATGAGCAGTTCTTC
CDR3: CASSYGGGPYNEQFF
V: TRBV6-5
size: many
J: TRBJ2-1
D: .

DNA: TGTGCCAGCAGCCAAGAAGACGGGGGTACATACACAGATACGCAGTATTTT
CDR3: CASSQEDGGTYTDTQYF
V: TRBV4-2
size: many
J: TRBJ2-3
D: .

DNA: TGCGCCAGCAGCGAGGCAGGGGGCGATGAGCAGTTCTTC
CDR3: CASSEAGGDEQFF
V: TRBV4-1
size: many
J: TRBJ2-1
D: TRBD1

DNA: TGTGCCAGCAGCCCCCCTGGACTAGCAGGTGGCGGGGAGCAGTTCTTC
CDR3: CASSPPGLAGGGEQFF
V: TRBV7-9
size: few
J: TRBJ2-1
D: TRBD2

DNA: TGTGCCAGCAGCTTAGAGGGACAGAAGCAGTATTTT
CDR3: CASSLEGQKQYF
V: TRBV25-1
size: few
J: TRBJ2-3
D: TRBD1

DNA: TGTGCCAGCAGCCCAGTCGGGGGACAGAACACAGATACGCAGTATTTT
CDR3: CASSPVGGQNTDTQYF
V: TRBV7-9
size: many
J: TRBJ2-3
D: .

DNA: TGTGCCAGGGGCCCCGGGGTAGGGGGTTGGGACACTGAAGCTTTCTTT
CDR3: CARGPGVGGWDTEAFF
V: TRBV5-6
size: .
J: TRBJ1-1
D: .

DNA: TGTGCCACCAGCGAAAGGGAAGGGGCATGGGAGCAGTACTTC
CDR3: CATSEREGAWEQYF
V: TRBV15
size: many
J: TRBJ2-7
D: .

DNA: TGTGCCAGCAGCCCAGATAGGCGCGGACAAGAGACCCAGTACTTC
CDR3: CASSPDRRGQETQYF
V: TRBV9
size: .
J: TRBJ2-5
D: .

DNA: TGTGCCAGCAGCTTAAACCCGGGGGCGAATACTGAAGCTTTCTTT
CDR3: CASSLNPGANTEAFF
V: TRBV7-3
size: .
J: TRBJ1-1
D: .

DNA: TGTGCCATCAGTGAGGACCTGGGGCACGCGGCATTTTACGGCTACACCTTC
CDR3: CAISEDLGHAAFYGYTF
V: TRBV10-3
size: .
J: TRBJ1-2
D: .

DNA: TGTGCCAGCAGTGATAGGGCTCTGACTGAAGCTTTCTTT
CDR3: CASSDRALTEAFF
V: TRBV6-1
size: many
J: TRBJ1-1
D: .

DNA: TGTGCCAGCACGGCCGCCAGGGTTCCAGATACGCAGTATTTT
CDR3: CASTAARVPDTQYF
V: TRBV6-2/TRBV6-3
size: many
J: TRBJ2-3
D: .

DNA: TGTGCCAGCAGCCCCGGGACAGGGAAGATCTATGGCTACACCTTC
CDR3: CASSPGTGKIYGYTF
V: TRBV3-1
size: few
J: TRBJ1-2
D: TRBD1

DNA: TGTGCCAGCAGTTACTCGTTTCGAACCCGACCCCTCTTCTACGAGCAGTACTTC
CDR3: CASSYSFRTRPLFYEQYF
V: TRBV6-5
size: many
J: TRBJ2-7
D: .

DNA: TGTGCCAGCAGGGACAGGGGTAGGGAGACCCAGTACTTC
CDR3: CASRDRGRETQYF
V: TRBV7-2
size: many
J: TRBJ2-5
D: TRBD1

DNA: TGCGCCAGCAGCTTGGAAAGGAGCACTGAAGCTTTCTTT
CDR3: CASSLERSTEAFF
V: TRBV5-1
size: many
J: TRBJ1-1
D: .

DNA: TGCAGCGGACAGGTGAACACTGAAGCTTTCTTT
CDR3: CSGQVNTEAFF
V: TRBV29-1
size: few
J: TRBJ1-1
D: .

DNA: TGCAGTGCCGAAGCGACAGGTTTGGAGCAGTTCTTC
CDR3: CSAEATGLEQFF
V: TRBV20-1
size: few
J: TRBJ2-1
D: .

DNA: TGCGCCAGCAGCCAAGAGGGCAGGGGGCTGGGGGAGGACACTGAAGCTTTCTTT
CDR3: CASSQEGRGLGEDTEAFF
V: TRBV4-1
size: many
J: TRBJ1-1
D: TRBD1

DNA: TGTGCCAGCAGTTTTCGGGGGGAAACCTACGAGCAGTACTTC
CDR3: CASSFRGETYEQYF
V: TRBV27
size: .
J: TRBJ2-7
D: TRBD2

DNA: TGCAGTGCTAGATTCGGGACTAGCGGGGGAGAGCAGTTCTTC
CDR3: CSARFGTSGGEQFF
V: TRBV20-1
size: many
J: TRBJ2-1
D: TRBD2

DNA: TGTGCCAGTAGTTACTCGAAAGGGTCTGAAGCTTTCTTT
CDR3: CASSYSKGSEAFF
V: TRBV6-6
size: .
J: TRBJ1-1
D: .

DNA: TGTGCCAGCCGGCTTGGAGGGGGATTCGGCTATGGCTACACCTTC
CDR3: CASRLGGGFGYGYTF
V: TRBV7-2
size: .
J: TRBJ1-2
D: .

DNA: TGTGCCAGCAGCTTATCCTCCGCGGGGAGCACAGATACGCAGTATTTT
CDR3: CASSLSSAGSTDTQYF
V: TRBV5-8
size: many
J: TRBJ2-3
D: .

DNA: TGTGCCAGCAGTTTATACAGGGGACGGTTGATTCAGCCCCAGCATTTT
CDR3: CASSLYRGRLIQPQHF
V: TRBV28
size: .
J: TRBJ1-5
D: TRBD1

DNA: TGTGCCAGCAGCTCGGGACAGGCTAGCCCCTACGAGCAGTACTTC
CDR3: CASSSGQASPYEQYF
V: TRBV5-6
size: many
J: TRBJ2-7
D: TRBD1

DNA: TGTGCCAGTAGTATCGTCGGGAATGAGCAGTTCTTC
CDR3: CASSIVGNEQFF
V: TRBV19
size: .
J: TRBJ2-1
D: .

DNA: TGTGCCAGCAGCCCCGCCGAAACAGGGATGGGCACCGGGGAGCTGTTTTTT
CDR3: CASSPAETGMGTGELFF
V: TRBV6-5
size: many
J: TRBJ2-2
D: .

DNA: TGTGCCAGCAGTTACCGCGCAGGGAGAGAGACCCAGTACTTC
CDR3: CASSYRAGRETQYF
V: TRBV6-5
size: few
J: TRBJ2-5
D: .

DNA: TGTGCCAGCAGCGGCAGCGAGTCCTACGAGCAGTACTTC
CDR3: CASSGSESYEQYF
V: TRBV7-9
size: many
J: TRBJ2-7
D: .

DNA: TGTGCCAGCAGGGGAAATGGGGGGTCGGAGACCCAGTACTTC
CDR3: CASRGNGGSETQYF
V: TRBV12-3/TRBV12-4
size: .
J: TRBJ2-5
D: .

DNA: TGCGCCAGCAGTCCAGTGGTCTCTGGAAACACCATATATTTT
CDR3: CASSPVVSGNTIYF
V: TRBV5-1
size: few
J: TRBJ1-3
D: .

DNA: TGCGCCAGCAGCCCAACTAGCGGGGGGCTCACTAGCACAGATACGCAGTATTTT
CDR3: CASSPTSGGLTSTDTQYF
V: TRBV4-1
size: .
J: TRBJ2-3
D: TRBD2

DNA: TGTGCCAGCAGCCTCCCGGGACAGACTAACTATGGCTACACCTTC
CDR3: CASSLPGQTNYGYTF
V: TRBV5-6
size: many
J: TRBJ1-2
D: TRBD1

DNA: TGTGCCAGCAGGGGACAGGGAAACTATGGCTACACCTTC
CDR3: CASRGQGNYGYTF
V: TRBV12-3/TRBV12-4
size: many
J: TRBJ1-2
D: TRBD1

DNA: TGTGCCAGCACCCCGCGGGGACCGACTTCGAACACCGGGGAGCTGTTTTTT
CDR3: CASTPRGPTSNTGELFF
V: TRBV6-2/TRBV6-3
size: few
J: TRBJ2-2
D: .

DNA: TGTGCCGCCGGTGAGCAGTTCTTC
CDR3: CAAGEQFF
V: TRBV6-5
size: .
J: TRBJ2-1
D: .